The entry below gives a single TCR beta chain sequence along with its context. Antigen: not known. Libraries were prepared by immunoSEQ multiplex PCR; TCRdb keeps only in-frame clonotypes and omits some of them. Altogether thousands of clones are present, 80% to 90% being singletons, with the ten largest covering 10% to 15%. This CDR3 comprises 14 residues. Germline V lookup: CDR1 SGHRS, CDR2 YFSETQ. J lost 7 bases, V lost 3 bases, and 4 bases had no gene match. The data are from a study of PD-1 blockade in mismatch repair-deficient tumors. The time point: roughly 10-day in vitro stimulation with candidate neoantigen peptide 7. PCR or immunohistochemistry showed mismatch repair deficiency in every enrolled patient. A roughly 10-day in vitro culture was run per each of several reactive peptides. Study-wide results and caveats: Tumor-resident clones, often undetectable pretreatment in blood, expanded then contracted after pembrolizumab. Three of seven peptides expanded clones, giving 142 unique blood TCRs.

The sample was cells cultured in vitro, taken from a patient treated with pembrolizumab. The rearrangement uses TRBV5-1 and TRBJ2-1, with 10 positions matching TRBD2. The clonotype originates from an adult with mismatch repair-deficient cancer. The CDR3 is CASSYASGSNEQFF. The CDR3 DNA reads TGCGCCAGCAGCTATGCTAGCGGGAGTAATGAGCAGTTCTTC.